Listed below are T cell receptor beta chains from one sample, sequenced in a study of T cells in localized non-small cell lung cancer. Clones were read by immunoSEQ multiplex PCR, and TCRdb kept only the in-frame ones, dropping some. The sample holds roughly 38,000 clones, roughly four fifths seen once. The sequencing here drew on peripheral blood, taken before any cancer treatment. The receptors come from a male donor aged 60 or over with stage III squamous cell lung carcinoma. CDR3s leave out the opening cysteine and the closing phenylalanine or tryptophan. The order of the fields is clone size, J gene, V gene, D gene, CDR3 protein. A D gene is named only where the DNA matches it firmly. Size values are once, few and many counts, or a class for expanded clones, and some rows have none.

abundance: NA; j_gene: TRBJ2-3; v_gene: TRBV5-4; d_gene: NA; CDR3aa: ASSARLGISTDTQY
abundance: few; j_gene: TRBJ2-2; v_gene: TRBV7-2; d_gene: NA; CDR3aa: ASSLGSPGAGELF
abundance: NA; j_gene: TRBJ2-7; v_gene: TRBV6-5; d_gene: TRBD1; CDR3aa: ASSYRGTGSSYEQY
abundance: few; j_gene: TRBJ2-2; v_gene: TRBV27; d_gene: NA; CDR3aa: ASSLSMGGGNTGELF
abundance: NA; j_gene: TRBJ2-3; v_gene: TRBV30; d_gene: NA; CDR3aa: AWTGISQDTQY
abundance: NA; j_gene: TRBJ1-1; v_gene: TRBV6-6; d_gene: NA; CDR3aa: ASTTLLGGSTEAF
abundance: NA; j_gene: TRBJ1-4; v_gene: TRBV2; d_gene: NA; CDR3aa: ASSGNGENEKLF
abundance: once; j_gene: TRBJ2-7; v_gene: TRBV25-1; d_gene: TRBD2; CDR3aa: ASSGTSGYSYEQY
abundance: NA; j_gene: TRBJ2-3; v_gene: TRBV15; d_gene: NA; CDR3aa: ATSRVPLGATDTQY
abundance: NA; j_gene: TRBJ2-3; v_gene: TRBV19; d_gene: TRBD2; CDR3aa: ASSTPGLAGDTQY
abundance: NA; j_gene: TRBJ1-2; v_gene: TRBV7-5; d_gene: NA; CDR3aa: ASSLVQGNYGYT
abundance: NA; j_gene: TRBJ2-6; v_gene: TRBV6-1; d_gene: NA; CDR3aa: ASSAHSGANVLT
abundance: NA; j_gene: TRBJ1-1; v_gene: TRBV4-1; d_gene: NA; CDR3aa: ASSQVTGTEAF
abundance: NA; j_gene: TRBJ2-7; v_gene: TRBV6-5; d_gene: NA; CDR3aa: ASSPTGTAAYEQY
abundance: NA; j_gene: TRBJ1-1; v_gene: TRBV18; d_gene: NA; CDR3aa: ASSLRGQGGNTEAF
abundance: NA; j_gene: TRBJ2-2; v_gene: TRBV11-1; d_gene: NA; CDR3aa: ASSSATGNSYTGELF
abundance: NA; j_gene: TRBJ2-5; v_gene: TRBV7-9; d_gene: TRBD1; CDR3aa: ASSVGTGETQY
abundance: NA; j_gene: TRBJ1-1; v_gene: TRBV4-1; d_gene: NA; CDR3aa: ASSQAPGLYTEAF
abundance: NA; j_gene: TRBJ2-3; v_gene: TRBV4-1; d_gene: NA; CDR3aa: ASSLEGFIAEPQY
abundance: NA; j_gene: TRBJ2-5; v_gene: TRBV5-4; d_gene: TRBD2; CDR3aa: ASSDGTSGETQY
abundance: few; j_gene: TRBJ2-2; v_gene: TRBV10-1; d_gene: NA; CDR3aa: ASSRDRNTGELF
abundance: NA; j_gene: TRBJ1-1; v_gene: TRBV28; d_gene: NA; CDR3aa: ASRWPGHTNTEAF
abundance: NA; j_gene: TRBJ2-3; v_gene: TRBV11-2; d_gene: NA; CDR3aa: ASSSGTFTTDTQY
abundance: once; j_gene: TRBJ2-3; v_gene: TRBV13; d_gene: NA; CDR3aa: ASSLQTDTQY
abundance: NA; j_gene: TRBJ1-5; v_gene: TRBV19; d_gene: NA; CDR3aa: ASSIVSVGTGNQPQH
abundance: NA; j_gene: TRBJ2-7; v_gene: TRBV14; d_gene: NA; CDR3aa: ASSLKVDGSEQY
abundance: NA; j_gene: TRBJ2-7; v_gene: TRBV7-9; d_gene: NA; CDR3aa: ASSSPGLSGLQY
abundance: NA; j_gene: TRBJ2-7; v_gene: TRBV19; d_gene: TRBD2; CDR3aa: ASSRGGVDEQY
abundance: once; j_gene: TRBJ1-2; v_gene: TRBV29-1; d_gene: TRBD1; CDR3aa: SGRQGDEDYGYT
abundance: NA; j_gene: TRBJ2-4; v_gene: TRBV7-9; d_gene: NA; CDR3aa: ASSLQGGLAKNIQY
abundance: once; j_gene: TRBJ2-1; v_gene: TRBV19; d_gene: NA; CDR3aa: ASSIQGSYNEQF
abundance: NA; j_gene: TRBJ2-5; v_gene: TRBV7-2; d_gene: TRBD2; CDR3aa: ASSLELAKSQETQY
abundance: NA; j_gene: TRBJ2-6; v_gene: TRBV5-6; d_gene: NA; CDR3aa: ASSPNRWGANVLT
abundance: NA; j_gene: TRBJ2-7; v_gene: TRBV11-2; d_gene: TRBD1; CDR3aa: ASSKDRLSSYEQY
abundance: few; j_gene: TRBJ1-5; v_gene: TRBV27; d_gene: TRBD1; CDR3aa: ASSVGQGPNQPQH
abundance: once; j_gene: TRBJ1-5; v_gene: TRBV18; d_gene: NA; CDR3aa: ASSLERPPSNQPQH
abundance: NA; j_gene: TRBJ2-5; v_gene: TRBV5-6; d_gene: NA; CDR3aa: ASSLAGSETQY
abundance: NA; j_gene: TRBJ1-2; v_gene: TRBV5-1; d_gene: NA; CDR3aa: ASSLTATYGYT
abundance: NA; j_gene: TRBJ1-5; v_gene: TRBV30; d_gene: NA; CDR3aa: AWSVGQSNQPQH
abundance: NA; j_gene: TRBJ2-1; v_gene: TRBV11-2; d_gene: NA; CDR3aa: ASSPSLGNEQF
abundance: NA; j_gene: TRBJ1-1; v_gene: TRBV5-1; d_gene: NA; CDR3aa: ASSGGFGAAEAF
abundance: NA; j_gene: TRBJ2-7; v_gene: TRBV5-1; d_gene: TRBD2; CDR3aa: ASSLEGREEEQY
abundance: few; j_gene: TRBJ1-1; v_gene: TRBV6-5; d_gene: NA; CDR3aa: ASSYMGLSTEAF
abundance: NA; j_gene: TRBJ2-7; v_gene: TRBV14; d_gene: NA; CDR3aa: ASSQKGRGNEQY
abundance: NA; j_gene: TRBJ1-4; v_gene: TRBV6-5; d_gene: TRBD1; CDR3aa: ASSRGTATNEKLF